One T cell receptor beta chain is described in this entry. The target antigen is unknown. This sample was included in a study of post-analysis software for immune sequencing data. Study-wide context: Both relapsing-remitting and secondary progressive multiple sclerosis featured among the disease courses, as did progressive-relapsing multiple sclerosis. Study results and limitations: Multiple sclerosis patients showed significantly lower normalized Chao1 diversity than controls did. F measure showed strong co-clustering of same-batch samples. With TRBV5-6, TRBV5-1 and TRBV20-1 included, about five TRBV segments were more frequent in patients than in controls.

The V segment lost 1 base and the J segment 0 bases; nucleotides outside the gene matches: 13. Germline V gene data show CDR1 as MGHRA and CDR2 as YSYEKL. The length of the CDR3 is 19 residues. Unique molecular identifiers were built into the TCR beta cDNA libraries. One entry per CDR3 protein results from TCRdb running MiXCR on the PCR reads. This table holds about 810,000 distinct CDR3 sequences, approximately 57% found once. Specimen: blood. This receptor was obtained from a girl between 10 and 17 years old with multiple sclerosis. This sequence joins TRBV4-1 and TRBJ1-2, with 8 bases lining up with TRBD1. The CDR3 coding sequence is TGCGCCAGCAGCCAAGCCAACCCAGGGACAGGAGCAGCTAACTATGGCTACACCTTC. It yields the protein CASSQANPGTGAANYGYTF.